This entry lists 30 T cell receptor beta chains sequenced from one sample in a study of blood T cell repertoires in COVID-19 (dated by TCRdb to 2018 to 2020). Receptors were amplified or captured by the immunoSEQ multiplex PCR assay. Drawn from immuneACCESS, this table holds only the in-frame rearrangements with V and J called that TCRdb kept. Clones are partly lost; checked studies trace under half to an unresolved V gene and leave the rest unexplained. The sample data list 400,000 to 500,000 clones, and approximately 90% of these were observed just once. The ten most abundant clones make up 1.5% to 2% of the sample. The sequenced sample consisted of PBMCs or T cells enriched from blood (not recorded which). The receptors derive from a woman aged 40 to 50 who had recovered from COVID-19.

CDR3 coding DNA: TGTGCCACCAGTGATGGAGCGCGTAGCTCCTACGAGCAGTACTTC. It is translated as CATSDGARSSYEQYF. The V call is TRBV24-1, the J call TRBJ2-7; D is unclear. V lost 3 bases, J lost 0 bases, and 11 bases lay in between. The CDR3 length is 15 residues. From germline, CDR1 is KGHDR and CDR2 SFDVKD.

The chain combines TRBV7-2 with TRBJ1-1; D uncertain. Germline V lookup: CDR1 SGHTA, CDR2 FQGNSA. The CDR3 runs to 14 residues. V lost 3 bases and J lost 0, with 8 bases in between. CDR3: CASSFMAVNTEAFF. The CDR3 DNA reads TGTGCCAGCAGCTTTATGGCGGTGAACACTGAAGCTTTCTTT.

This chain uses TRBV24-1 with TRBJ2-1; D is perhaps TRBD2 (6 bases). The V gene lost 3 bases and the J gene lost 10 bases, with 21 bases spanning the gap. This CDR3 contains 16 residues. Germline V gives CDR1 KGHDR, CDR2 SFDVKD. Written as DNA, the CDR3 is TGTGCCACCAGTGATCTAAGGGGACTGGACTATCGGGAGCAGTTCTTC. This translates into CATSDLRGLDYREQFF.

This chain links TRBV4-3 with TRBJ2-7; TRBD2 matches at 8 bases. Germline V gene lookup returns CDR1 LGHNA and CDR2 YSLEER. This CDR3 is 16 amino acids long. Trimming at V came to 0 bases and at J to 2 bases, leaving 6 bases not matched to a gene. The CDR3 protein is CASSQDQRGLAYEQYF. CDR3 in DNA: TGCGCCAGCAGCCAAGATCAAAGGGGACTAGCCTACGAGCAGTACTTC.

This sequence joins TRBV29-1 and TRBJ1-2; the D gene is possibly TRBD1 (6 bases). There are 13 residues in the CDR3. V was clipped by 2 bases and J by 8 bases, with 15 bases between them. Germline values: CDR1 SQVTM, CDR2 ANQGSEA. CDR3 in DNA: TGCAGCGTTGAAAAGGGCAGGGGATCGGGCTACACCTTC. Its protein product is CSVEKGRGSGYTF. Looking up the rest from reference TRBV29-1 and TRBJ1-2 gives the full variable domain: SAVISQKPSRDICQRGTSLTIQCQVDSQVTMMFWYRQQPGQSLTLIATANQGSEATYESGFVIDKFPISRPNLTFSTLTVSNMSPEDSSIYLCSVEKGRGSGYTFGSGTRLTVV.

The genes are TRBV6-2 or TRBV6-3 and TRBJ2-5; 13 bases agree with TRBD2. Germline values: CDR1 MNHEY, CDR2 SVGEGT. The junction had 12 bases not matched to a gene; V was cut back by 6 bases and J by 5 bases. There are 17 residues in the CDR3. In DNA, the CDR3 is TGTGCCAGCAGCCCAGGACTAGCGGGAGCCGGAGGGGAGACCCAGTACTTC. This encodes CASSPGLAGAGGETQYF.

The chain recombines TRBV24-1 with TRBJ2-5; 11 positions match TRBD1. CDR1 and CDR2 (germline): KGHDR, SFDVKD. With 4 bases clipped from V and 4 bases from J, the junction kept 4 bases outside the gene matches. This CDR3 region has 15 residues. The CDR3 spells CATSDWTGGRETQYF. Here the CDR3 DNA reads TGTGCCACCAGTGACTGGACAGGGGGCCGAGAGACCCAGTACTTC.

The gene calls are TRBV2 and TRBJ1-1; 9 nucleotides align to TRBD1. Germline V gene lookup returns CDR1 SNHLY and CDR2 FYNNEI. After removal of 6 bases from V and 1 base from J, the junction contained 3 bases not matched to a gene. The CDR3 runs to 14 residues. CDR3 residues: CASRDRGSNTEAFF. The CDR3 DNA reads TGTGCCAGCAGGGACAGGGGATCGAACACTGAAGCTTTCTTT.

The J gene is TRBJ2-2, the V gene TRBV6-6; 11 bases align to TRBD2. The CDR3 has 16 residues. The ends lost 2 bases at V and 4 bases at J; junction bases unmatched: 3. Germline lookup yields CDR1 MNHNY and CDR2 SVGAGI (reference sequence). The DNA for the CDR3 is TGTGCCAGCAGTTACCTAGCGGGAGGTTCCACCGGGGAGCTGTTTTTT. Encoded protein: CASSYLAGGSTGELFF.

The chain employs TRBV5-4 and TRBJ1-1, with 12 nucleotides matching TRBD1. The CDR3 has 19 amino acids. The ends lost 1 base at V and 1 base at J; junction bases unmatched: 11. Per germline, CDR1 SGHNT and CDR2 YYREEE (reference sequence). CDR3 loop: CASSLSLGGQGARNTEAFF. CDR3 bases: TGTGCCAGCAGCTTGTCTTTAGGGGGACAGGGGGCGCGGAACACTGAAGCTTTCTTT.

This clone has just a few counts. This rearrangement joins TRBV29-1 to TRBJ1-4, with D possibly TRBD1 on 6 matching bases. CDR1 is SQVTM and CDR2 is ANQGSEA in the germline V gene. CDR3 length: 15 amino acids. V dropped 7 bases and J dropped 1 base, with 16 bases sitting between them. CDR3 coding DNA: TGCAGCGCCTCCGGCGGCAGGGGAACTAATGAAAAACTGTTTTTT. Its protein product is CSASGGRGTNEKLFF.

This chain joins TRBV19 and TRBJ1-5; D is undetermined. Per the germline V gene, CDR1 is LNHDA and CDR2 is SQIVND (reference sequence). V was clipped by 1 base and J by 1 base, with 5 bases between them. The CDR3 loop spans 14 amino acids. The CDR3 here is CASSIGRSNQPQHF. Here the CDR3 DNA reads TGTGCCAGTAGTATAGGGAGGAGCAATCAGCCCCAGCATTTT. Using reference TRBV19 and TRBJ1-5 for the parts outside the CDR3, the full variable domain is DGGITQSPKYLFRKEGQNVTLSCEQNLNHDAMYWYRQDPGQGLRLIYYSQIVNDFQKGDIAEGYSVSREKKESFPLTVTSAQKNPTAFYLCASSIGRSNQPQHFGDGTRLSIL.

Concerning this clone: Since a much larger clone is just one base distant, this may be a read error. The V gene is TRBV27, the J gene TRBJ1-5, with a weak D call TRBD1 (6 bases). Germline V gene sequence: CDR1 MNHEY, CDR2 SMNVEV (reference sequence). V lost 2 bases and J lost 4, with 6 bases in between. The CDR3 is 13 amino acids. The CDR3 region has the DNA TGTGCCAGCAGTTTACAGGGGAATCAGCCCCAGCATTTT. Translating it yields CASSLQGNQPQHF.

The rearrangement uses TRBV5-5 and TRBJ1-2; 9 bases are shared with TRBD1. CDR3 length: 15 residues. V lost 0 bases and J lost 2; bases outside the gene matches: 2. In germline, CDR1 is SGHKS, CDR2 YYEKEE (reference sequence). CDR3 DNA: TGTGCCAGCAGCTTGGGACAGGGGGTAAACTATGGCTACACCTTC. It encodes CASSLGQGVNYGYTF.

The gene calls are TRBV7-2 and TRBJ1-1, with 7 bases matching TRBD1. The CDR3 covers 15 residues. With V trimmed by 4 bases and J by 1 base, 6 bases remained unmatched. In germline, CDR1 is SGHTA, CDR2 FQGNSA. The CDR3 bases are TGTGCCAGCAGCTACCAGACAGGGCGGAACACTGAAGCTTTCTTT. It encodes CASSYQTGRNTEAFF.

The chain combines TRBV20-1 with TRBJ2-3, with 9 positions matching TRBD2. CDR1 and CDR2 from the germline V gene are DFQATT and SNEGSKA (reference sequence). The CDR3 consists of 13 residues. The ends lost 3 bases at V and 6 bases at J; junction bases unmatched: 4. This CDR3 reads CSASSGSSDTQYF. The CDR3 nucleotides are TGCAGTGCTAGTAGCGGGAGCTCGGATACGCAGTATTTT.

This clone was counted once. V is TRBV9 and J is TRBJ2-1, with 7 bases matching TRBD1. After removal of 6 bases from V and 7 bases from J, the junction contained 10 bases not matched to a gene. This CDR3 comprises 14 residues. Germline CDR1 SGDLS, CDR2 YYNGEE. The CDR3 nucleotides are TGTGCCAGCACCTTAGGGGGACAGCCAAATGAGCAGTTCTTC. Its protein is CASTLGGQPNEQFF.

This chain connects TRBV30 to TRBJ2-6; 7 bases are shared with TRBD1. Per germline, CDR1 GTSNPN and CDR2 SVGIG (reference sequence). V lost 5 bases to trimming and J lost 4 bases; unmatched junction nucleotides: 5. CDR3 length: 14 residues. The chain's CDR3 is CAWDRVAGANVLTF. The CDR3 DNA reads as TGTGCCTGGGACAGGGTTGCCGGGGCCAACGTCCTGACTTTC.

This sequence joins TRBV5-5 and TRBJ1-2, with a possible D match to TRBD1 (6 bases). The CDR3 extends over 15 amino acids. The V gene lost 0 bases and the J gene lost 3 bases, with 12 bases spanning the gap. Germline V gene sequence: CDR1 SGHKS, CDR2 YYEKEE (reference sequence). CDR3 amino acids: CASSLGGQKDYGYTF. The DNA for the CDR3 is TGTGCCAGCAGCTTGGGAGGACAGAAAGACTATGGCTACACCTTC. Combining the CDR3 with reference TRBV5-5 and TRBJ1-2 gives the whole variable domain DAGVTQSPTHLIKTRGQQVTLRCSPISGHKSVSWYQQVLGQGPQFIFQYYEKEERGRGNFPDRFSARQFPNYSSELNVNALLLGDSALYLCASSLGGQKDYGYTFGSGTRLTVV.

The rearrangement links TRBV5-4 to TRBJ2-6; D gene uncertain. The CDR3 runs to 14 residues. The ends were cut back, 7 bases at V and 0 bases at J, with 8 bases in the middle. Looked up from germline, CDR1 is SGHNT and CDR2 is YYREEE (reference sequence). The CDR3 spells CASGLDSGANVLTF. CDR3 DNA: TGTGCCAGCGGCCTAGACTCTGGGGCCAACGTCCTGACTTTC.

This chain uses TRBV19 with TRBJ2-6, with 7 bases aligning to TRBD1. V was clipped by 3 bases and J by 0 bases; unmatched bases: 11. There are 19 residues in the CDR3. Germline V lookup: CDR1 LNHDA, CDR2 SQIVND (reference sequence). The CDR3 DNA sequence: TGTGCCAGTAGTATGGTAGGGGGCTTTTATGGCTCTGGGGCCAACGTCCTGACTTTC. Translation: CASSMVGGFYGSGANVLTF.

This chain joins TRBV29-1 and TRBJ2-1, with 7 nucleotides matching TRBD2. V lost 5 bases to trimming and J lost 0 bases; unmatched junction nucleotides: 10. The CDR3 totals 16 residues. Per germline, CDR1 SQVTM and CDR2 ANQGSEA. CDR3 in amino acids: CSVYRRSGFSYNEQFF. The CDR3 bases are TGCAGCGTTTACCGACGTAGCGGGTTCTCCTACAATGAGCAGTTCTTC.

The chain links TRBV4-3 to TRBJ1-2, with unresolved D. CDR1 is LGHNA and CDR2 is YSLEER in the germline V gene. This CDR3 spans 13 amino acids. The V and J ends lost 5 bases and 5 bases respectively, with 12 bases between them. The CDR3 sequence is CASSFRPQYGYTF. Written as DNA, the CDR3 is TGCGCCAGCAGCTTCAGGCCACAGTATGGCTACACCTTC.

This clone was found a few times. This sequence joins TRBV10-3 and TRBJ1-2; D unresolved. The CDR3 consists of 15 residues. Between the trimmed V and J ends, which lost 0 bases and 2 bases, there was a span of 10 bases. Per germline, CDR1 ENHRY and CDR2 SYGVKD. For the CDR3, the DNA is TGTGCCATCAGTGAGTCTGTTGGGAGGAACTATGGCTACACCTTC. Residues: CAISESVGRNYGYTF.

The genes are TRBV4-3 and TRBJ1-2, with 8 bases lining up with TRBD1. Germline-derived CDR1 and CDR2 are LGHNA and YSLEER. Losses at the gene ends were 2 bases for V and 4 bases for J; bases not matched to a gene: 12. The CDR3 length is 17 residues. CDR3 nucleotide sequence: TGCGCCAGCAGCCAACAAAATACAGGGGGTAGTGGCTATGGCTACACCTTC. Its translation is CASSQQNTGGSGYGYTF.

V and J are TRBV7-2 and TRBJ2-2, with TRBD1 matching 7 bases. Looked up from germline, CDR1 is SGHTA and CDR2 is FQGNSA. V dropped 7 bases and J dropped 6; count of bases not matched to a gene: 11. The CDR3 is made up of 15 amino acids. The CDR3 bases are TGTGCCAGCACCCTTGGCCCCCAGGGGGCCGGGGAGCTGTTTTTT. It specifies CASTLGPQGAGELFF.

CDR3 amino acids: CASRGPGLARYEQYF. CDR3 nucleotide sequence: TGTGCCAGCAGGGGCCCGGGACTAGCGAGATACGAGCAGTACTTC. J is TRBJ2-7 and V is TRBV5-8; 10 bases line up with TRBD2. The CDR3 is 15 residues long. V shed 5 bases and J 4 bases; nucleotides not matched to a gene: 9. Germline V gives CDR1 SGHTS, CDR2 YDEGEE.

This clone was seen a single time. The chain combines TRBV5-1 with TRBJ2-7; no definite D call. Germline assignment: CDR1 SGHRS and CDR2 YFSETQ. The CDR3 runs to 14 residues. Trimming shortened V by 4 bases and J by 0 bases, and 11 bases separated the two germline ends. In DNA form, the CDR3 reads TGCGCCAGCAGCCTATTTGAAAGCTCCTACGAGCAGTACTTC. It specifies CASSLFESSYEQYF.

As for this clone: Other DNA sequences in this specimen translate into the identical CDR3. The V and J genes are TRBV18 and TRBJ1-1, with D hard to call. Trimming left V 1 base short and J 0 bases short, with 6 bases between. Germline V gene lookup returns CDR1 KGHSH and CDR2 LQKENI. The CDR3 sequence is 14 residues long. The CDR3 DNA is TGTGCCAGCTCACCACAACAGTTGAACACTGAAGCTTTCTTT. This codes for CASSPQQLNTEAFF.

CDR3 residues: CASGGANYGYTF. The CDR3 bases are TGTGCCAGCGGGGGGGCGAACTATGGCTACACCTTC. The rearrangement links TRBV6-5 to TRBJ1-2; weak D call: TRBD1 (6 bases). The CDR3 consists of 12 residues. Trimming left V 8 bases short and J 2 bases short, with 9 bases between. Per the germline V gene, CDR1 is MNHEY and CDR2 is SVGAGI.